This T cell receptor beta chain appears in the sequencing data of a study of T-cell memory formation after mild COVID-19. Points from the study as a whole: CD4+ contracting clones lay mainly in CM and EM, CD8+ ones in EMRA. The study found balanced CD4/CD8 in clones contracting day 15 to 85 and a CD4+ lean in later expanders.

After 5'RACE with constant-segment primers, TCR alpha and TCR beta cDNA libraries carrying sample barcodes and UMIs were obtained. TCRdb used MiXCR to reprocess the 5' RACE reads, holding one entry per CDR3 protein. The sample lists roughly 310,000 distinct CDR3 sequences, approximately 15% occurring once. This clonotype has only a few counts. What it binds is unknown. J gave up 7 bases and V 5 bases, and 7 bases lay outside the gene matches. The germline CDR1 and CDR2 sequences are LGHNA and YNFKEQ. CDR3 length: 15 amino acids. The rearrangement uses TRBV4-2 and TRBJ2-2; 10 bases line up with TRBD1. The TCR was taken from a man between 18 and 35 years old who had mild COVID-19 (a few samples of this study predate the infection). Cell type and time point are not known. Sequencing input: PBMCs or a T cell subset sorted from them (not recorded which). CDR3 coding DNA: TGTGCCAGCAGCAGCCGGGACAGGGGCCTCGGGGAGCTGTTTTTT. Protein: CASSSRDRGLGELFF.